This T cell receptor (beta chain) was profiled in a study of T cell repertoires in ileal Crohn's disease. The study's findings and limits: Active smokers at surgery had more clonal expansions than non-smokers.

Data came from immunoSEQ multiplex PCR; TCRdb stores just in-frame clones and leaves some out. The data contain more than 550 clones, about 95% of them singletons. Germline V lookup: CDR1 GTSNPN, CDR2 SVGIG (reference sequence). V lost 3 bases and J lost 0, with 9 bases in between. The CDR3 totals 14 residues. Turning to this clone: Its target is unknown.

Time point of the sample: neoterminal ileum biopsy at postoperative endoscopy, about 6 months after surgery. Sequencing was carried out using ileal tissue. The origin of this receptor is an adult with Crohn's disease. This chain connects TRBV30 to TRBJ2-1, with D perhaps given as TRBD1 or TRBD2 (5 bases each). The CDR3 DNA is TGTGCCTGGAGGGACACTAGCTCCTACAATGAGCAGTTCTTC. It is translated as CAWRDTSSYNEQFF.